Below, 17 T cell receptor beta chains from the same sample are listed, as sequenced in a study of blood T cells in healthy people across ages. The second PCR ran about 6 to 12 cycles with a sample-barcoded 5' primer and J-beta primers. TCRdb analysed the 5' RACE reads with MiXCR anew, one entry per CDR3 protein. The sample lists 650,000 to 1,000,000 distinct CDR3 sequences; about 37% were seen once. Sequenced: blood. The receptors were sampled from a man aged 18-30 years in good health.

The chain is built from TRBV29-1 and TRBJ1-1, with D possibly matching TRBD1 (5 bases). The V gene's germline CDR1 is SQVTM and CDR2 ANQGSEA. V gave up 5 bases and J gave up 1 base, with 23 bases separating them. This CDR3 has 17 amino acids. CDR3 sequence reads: CSVLKVGGVSSNTEAFF. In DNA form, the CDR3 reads TGCAGCGTTTTGAAGGTGGGGGGGGTTAGTTCGAACACTGAAGCTTTCTTT.

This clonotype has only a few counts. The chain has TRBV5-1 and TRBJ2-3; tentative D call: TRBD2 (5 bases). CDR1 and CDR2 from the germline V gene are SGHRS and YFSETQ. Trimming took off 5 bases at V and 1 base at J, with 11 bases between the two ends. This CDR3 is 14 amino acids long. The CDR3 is CASRPGSGTDTQYF. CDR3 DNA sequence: TGCGCCAGCAGGCCGGGATCTGGCACAGATACGCAGTATTTT.

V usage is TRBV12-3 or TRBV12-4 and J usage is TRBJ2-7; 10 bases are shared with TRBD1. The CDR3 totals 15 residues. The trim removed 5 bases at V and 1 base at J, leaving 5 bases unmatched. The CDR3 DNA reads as TGTGCCAGCAGTCCCGGACAGGGGGAATCCTACGAGCAGTACTTC. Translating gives CASSPGQGESYEQYF.

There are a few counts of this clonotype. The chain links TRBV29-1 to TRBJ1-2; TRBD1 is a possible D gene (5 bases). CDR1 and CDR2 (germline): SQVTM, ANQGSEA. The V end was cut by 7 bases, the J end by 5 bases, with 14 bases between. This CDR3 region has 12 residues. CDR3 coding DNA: TGCAGCGCCAGGGACGATCATTATGGCTACACCTTC. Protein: CSARDDHYGYTF.

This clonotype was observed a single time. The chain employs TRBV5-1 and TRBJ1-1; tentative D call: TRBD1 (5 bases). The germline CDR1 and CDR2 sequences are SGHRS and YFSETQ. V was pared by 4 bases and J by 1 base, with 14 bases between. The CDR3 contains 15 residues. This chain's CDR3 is CASSDPGTPNTEAFF. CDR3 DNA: TGCGCCAGCAGCGACCCCGGGACGCCGAACACTGAAGCTTTCTTT.

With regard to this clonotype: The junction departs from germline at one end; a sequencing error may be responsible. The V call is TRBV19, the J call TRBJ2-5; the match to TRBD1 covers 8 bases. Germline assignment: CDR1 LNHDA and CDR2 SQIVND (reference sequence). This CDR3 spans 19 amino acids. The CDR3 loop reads CASSIQGALPGLDRGVQYF. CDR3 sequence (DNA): TGTGCCAGCAGTATTCAGGGGGCGTTACCCGGACTGGACCGTGGAGTGCAGTACTTC.

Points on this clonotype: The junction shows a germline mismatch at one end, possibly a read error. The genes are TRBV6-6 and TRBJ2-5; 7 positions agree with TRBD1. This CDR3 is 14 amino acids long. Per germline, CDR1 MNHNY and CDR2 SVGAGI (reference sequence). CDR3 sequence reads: CASRPGQNVETQYF. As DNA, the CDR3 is TGCGCCAGCAGGCCGGGACAGAATGTAGAGACCCAGTACTTC.

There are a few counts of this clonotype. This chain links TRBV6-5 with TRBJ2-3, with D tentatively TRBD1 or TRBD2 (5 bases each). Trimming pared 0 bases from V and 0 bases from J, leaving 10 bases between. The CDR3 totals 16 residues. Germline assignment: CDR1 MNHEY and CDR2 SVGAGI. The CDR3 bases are TGTGCCAGCAGTTACTCGCGGGCAGGGAGCACAGATACGCAGTATTTT. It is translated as CASSYSRAGSTDTQYF.

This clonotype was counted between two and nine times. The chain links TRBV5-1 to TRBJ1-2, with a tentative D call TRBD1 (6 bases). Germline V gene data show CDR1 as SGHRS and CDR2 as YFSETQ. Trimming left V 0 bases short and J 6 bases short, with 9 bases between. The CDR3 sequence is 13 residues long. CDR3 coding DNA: TGCGCCAGCAGCTTGGGGACAGAGAATGGCTACACCTTC. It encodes CASSLGTENGYTF. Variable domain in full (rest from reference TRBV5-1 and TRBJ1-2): KAGVTQTPRYLIKTRGQQVTLSCSPISGHRSVSWYQQTPGQGLQFLFEYFSETQRNKGNFPGRFSGRQFSNSRSEMNVSTLELGDSALYLCASSLGTENGYTFGSGTRLTVV.

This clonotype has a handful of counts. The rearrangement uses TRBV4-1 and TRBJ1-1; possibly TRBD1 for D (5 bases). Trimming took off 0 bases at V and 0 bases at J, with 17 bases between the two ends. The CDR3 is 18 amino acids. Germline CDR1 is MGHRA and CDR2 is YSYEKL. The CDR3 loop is CASSQDRGATVMNTEAFF. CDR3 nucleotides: TGCGCCAGCAGCCAAGATCGAGGGGCGACAGTCATGAACACTGAAGCTTTCTTT.

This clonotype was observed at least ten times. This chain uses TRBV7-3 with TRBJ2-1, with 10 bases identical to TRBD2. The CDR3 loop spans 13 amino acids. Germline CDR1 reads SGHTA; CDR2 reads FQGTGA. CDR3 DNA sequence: TGTCCCAATAGCGGGGGGTCCTACAATGAGCAGTTCTTC. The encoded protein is CPNSGGSYNEQFF. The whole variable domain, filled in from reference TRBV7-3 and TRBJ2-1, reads GAGVSQTPSNKVTEKGKYVELRCDPISGHTALYWYRQSLGQGPEFLIYFQGTGAADDSGLPNDRFFAVRPEGSVSTLKIQRTERGDSAVYLCPNSGGSYNEQFFGPGTRLTVL.

Here the CDR3 DNA reads TGTGCCAGCAGCTTGGAAGTGGCAGGGGGTGAAAAACTGTTTTTT. This encodes CASSLEVAGGEKLFF. The chain links TRBV5-5 to TRBJ1-4; TRBD1 aligns across 7 bases. Trimming removed 0 bases from V and 7 bases from J; junction bases left unmatched: 6. The V gene's germline CDR1 is SGHKS and CDR2 YYEKEE (reference sequence). This CDR3 comprises 15 residues.

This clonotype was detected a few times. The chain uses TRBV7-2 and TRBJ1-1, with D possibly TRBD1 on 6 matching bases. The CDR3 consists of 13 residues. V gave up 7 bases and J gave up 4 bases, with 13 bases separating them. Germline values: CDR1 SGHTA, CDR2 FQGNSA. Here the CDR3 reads CASTKGGGTEAFF. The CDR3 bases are TGTGCCAGCACCAAAGGGGGTGGCACTGAAGCTTTCTTT.

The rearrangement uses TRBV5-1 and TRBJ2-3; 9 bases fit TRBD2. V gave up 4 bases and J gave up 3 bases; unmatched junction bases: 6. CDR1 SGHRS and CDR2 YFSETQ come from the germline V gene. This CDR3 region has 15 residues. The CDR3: CASSLNSGGTDTQYF. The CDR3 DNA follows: TGCGCCAGCAGCCTTAATAGCGGGGGTACAGATACGCAGTATTTT.

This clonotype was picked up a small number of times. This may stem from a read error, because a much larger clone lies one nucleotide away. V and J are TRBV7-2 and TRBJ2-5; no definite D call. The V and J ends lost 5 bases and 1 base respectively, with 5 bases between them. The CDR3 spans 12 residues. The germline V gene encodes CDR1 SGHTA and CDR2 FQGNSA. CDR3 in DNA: TGTGCCAGCAGCCGGGTCCAAGAGACCCAGTACTTC. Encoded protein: CASSRVQETQYF.

DNA of the CDR3: TGTGCCAGCACGGGACTCTTCGGCTACGAGCAGTACTTC. Its translation: CASTGLFGYEQYF. This rearrangement joins TRBV18 to TRBJ2-5; a weak D match, TRBD2 (6 bases). The J call may not be correct, given that the DNA end is closer to TRBJ2-7. The CDR3 is 13 amino acids. Germline lookup yields CDR1 KGHSH and CDR2 LQKENI.

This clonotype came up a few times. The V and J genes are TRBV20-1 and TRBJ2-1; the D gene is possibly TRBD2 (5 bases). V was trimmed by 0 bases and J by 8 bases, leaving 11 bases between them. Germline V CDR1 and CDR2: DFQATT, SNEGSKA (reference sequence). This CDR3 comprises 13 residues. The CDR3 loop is CSARDRRYDEQFF. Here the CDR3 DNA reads TGCAGTGCTAGAGATAGGAGGTACGATGAGCAGTTCTTC.